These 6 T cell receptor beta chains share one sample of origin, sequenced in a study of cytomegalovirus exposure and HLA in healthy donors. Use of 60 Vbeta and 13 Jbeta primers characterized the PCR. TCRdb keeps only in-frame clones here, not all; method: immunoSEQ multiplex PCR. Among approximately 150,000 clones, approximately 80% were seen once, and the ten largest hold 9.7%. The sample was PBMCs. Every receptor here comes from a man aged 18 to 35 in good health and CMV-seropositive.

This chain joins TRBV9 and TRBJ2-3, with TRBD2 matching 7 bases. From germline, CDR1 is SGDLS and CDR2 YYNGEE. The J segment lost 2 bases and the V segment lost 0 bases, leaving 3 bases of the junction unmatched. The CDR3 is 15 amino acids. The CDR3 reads CASSVVAGATDTQYF. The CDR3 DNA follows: TGTGCCAGCAGCGTAGTCGCGGGAGCCACAGATACGCAGTATTTT.

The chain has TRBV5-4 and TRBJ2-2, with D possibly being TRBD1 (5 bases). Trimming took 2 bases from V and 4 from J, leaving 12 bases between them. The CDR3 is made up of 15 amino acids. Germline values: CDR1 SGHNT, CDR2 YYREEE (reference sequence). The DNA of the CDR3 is TGTGCCAGCAGCTTTCAAGGGGTCGTCACCGGGGAGCTGTTTTTT. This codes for CASSFQGVVTGELFF.

CDR3: CASSLEWVTGLDTQYF. CDR3 nucleotides: TGTGCCAGCAGCTTAGAGTGGGTCACAGGGTTGGATACGCAGTATTTT. The chain employs TRBV11-2 and TRBJ2-3, with TRBD1 as a possible D gene (6 bases). The length of the CDR3 is 16 residues. The germline V and J ends were trimmed by 0 bases and 6 bases, with 16 bases remaining between them. Germline lookup yields CDR1 SGHAT and CDR2 FQNNGV.

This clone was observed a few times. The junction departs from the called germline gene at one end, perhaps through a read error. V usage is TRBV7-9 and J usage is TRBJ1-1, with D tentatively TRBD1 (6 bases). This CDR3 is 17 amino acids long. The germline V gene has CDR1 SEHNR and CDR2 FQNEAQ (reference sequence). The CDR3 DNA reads TGTTCCAGCAGCTTAGATCGAGGGGCAGGGGCGAACACTGAAGCTTTCTTT. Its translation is CSSSLDRGAGANTEAFF.

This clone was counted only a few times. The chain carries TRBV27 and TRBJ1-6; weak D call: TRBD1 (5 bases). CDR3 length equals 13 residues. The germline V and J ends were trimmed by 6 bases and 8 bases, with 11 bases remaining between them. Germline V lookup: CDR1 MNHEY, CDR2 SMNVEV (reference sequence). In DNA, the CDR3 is TGTGCCAGCAGGTACAGGATGGATTCACCCCTCCACTTT. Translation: CASRYRMDSPLHF.

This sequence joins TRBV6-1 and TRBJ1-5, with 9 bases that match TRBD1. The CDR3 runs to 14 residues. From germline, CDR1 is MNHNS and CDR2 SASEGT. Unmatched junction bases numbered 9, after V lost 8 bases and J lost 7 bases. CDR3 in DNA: TGTGCCAGCGGCTACAGGGGGCGAGAACAGCCCCAGCATTTT. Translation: CASGYRGREQPQHF.